Listed here are 3 T cell receptor beta chains from one sample, sequenced in a study of early T cells in non-severe SARS-CoV-2 infection (dated by TCRdb to the early 2020s). Library preparation was by 5' RACE. Sequencing instrument: NextSeq 500. In TCRdb, the public reads were trimmed at Q25 with fastp and aligned with MiXCR, with productive beta chains retained. CDR3 protein sequences are deduplicated, and each keeps its most common genes and DNA. In all, the sample holds under 85,000 distinct CDR3 sequences, and 14% of those were seen once. The ten largest make up approximately 11% of the sample. The specimen sequenced was whole blood. The origin of the receptors is an adult who was a healthcare worker with PCR-confirmed SARS-CoV-2 infection or an uninfected control (not recorded which).

The V and J genes are TRBV27 and TRBJ1-5; a weak D match, TRBD1 (6 bases). Germline loops: CDR1 MNHEY, CDR2 SMNVEV (reference sequence). V lost 7 bases, J lost 0 bases, and 16 bases lay in between. The CDR3 is made up of 16 amino acids. The CDR3 DNA sequence: TGTGCCAGCAAACAGGGTAGGGGTTATAGCAATCAGCCCCAGCATTTT. Its translation: CASKQGRGYSNQPQHF.

A few counts support this clonotype. The chain links TRBV3-1 to TRBJ1-3; D is undetermined. The CDR3 consists of 16 residues. The germline V gene encodes CDR1 LGHDT and CDR2 YNNKEL (reference sequence). V lost 4 bases and J lost 0, with 13 bases in between. For the CDR3, the DNA is TGTGCCAGCAGCCTCCGAAGTTCCTACTCTGGAAACACCATATATTTT. Encoded protein: CASSLRSSYSGNTIYF.

The sample holds many counts of this clonotype. The gene calls are TRBV27 and TRBJ2-3; 9 bases fit TRBD2. Trimming removed 8 bases from V and 2 bases from J; junction bases left unmatched: 17. This CDR3 contains 18 residues. Germline CDR1 and CDR2: MNHEY and SMNVEV (reference sequence). The CDR3 DNA follows: TGTGCCAGCCTTCACCATAGCGGGGGCCCTCATTACACAGATACGCAGTATTTT. Translated, it gives CASLHHSGGPHYTDTQYF.